These 14 T cell receptor beta chains came from one sample sequenced in a study of blood T cells in healthy people across ages. Primers used in a second PCR of about 6 to 11 cycles were a sample-barcoded 5' primer and a J-beta primer mix. From the 5' RACE reads, TCRdb called clonotypes with MiXCR, one entry per CDR3 protein. The sample lists approximately 1.5 million distinct CDR3 sequences, approximately 43% occurring once. Specimen: blood. These receptor sequences come from a woman younger than 30 in good health.

The V gene is TRBV12-3 or TRBV12-4, the J gene TRBJ1-1; unclear D gene. The CDR3 spans 15 residues. V was trimmed by 3 bases and J by 1 base, leaving 12 bases between them. The CDR3 loop reads CASSLNRGENTEAFF. CDR3 nucleotide sequence: TGTGCCAGCAGTTTGAACCGCGGGGAGAACACTGAAGCTTTCTTT.

V is TRBV6-2 or TRBV6-3 and J is TRBJ2-5, with 7 bases aligning to TRBD1. CDR1 is MNHEY, CDR2 SVGEGT, per germline. The CDR3 is 14 residues long. The V segment lost 5 bases and the J segment 5 bases; nucleotides outside the gene matches: 8. The CDR3: CASSHWTGAETQYF. The CDR3 DNA reads as TGTGCCAGCAGTCACTGGACAGGCGCGGAGACCCAGTACTTC.

There are a few counts of this clonotype. The chain employs TRBV6-7 and TRBJ1-4; D unresolved. TRBV6-7 is an ORF, and what it does is uncertain. Between the trimmed V and J ends, which lost 8 bases and 6 bases, there was a span of 16 bases. CDR3 length: 14 amino acids. The CDR3 DNA follows: TGTGCCAGCCGAACCAGCAGGAGGCATGAAAAACTGTTTTTT. Its translation: CASRTSRRHEKLFF.

This clonotype was counted between two and nine times. The J gene is TRBJ2-1, the V gene TRBV2; maybe TRBD2 (5 bases). The CDR3 extends over 14 amino acids. Trimming took 5 bases from V and 2 from J, leaving 10 bases between them. Germline values: CDR1 SNHLY, CDR2 FYNNEI. The CDR3: CASSSRTPYNEQFF. DNA of the CDR3: TGTGCCAGCAGTAGTCGGACTCCCTACAATGAGCAGTTCTTC.

The chain combines TRBV4-3 with TRBJ1-2; D possibly corresponds to TRBD1 (6 bases). Trimming shortened V by 1 base and J by 8 bases, and 17 bases separated the two germline ends. The CDR3 is made up of 15 amino acids. Germline CDR1 reads LGHNA; CDR2 reads YSLEER. CDR3 nucleotide sequence: TGCGCCAGCAGCCAAGGACAGCTATTAGGGGGAGGCTACACCTTC. Amino acids: CASSQGQLLGGGYTF.

The chain combines TRBV12-3 or TRBV12-4 with TRBJ2-7; 8 positions agree with TRBD2. J gave up 0 bases and V 6 bases, and 7 bases lay outside the gene matches. The CDR3 has 15 amino acids. CDR3 region: CASRAGVRSSYEQYF. DNA for the CDR3: TGTGCCAGCAGAGCGGGAGTCAGGAGCTCCTACGAGCAGTACTTC.

This clonotype showed up just a few times. The genes are TRBV5-5 and TRBJ2-3; D ambiguous. V lost 0 bases to trimming and J lost 5 bases, with 13 bases between them. From germline, CDR1 is SGHKS and CDR2 YYEKEE (reference sequence). The CDR3 contains 15 residues. The CDR3 protein is CASSLVGVYGDTQYF. The DNA for the CDR3 is TGTGCCAGCAGCTTGGTAGGCGTTTATGGAGATACGCAGTATTTT.

This clonotype showed up just once. The J gene is TRBJ2-3, the V gene TRBV30; no clear D. Between the trimmed V and J ends, which lost 1 base and 3 bases, there was a span of 8 bases. The CDR3 spans 13 residues. Germline-derived CDR1 and CDR2 are GTSNPN and SVGIG (reference sequence). CDR3 loop: CAWSESSTDTQYF. The CDR3 nucleotides are TGTGCCTGGAGTGAGTCATCAACAGATACGCAGTATTTT.

Comment on this clonotype: This may be a read error: a much more frequent sequence differs by one nucleotide. The V gene is TRBV4-1, the J gene TRBJ1-5; D is possibly TRBD1 (5 bases). Per the germline V gene, CDR1 is MGHRA and CDR2 is YSYEKL. This CDR3 spans 15 amino acids. This CDR3 reads CAGSQAQGTPQPQHF. In nucleotides, the CDR3 is TGCGCCGGCAGCCAAGCACAAGGGACCCCTCAGCCCCAGCATTTT.

V and J are TRBV25-1 and TRBJ2-3, with a tentative D call TRBD1 (5 bases). Germline V CDR1 and CDR2: MGHDK, SYGVNS. The CDR3 runs to 15 residues. V was trimmed by 6 bases and J by 1 base, leaving 14 bases between them. The CDR3 bases are TGTGCCAGCAGCCCGAGAGGCAGGGGCACAGATACGCAGTATTTT. It codes for CASSPRGRGTDTQYF. The full variable domain, rest sourced from reference TRBV25-1 and TRBJ2-3, is EADIYQTPRYLVIGTGKKITLECSQTMGHDKMYWYQQDPGMELHLIHYSYGVNSTEKGDLSSESTVSRIRTEHFPLTLESARPSHTSQYLCASSPRGRGTDTQYFGPGTRLTVL.

There are many counts of this clonotype. This sequence joins TRBV20-1 and TRBJ2-7, with TRBD1 matching over 10 bases. V lost 4 bases, J lost 4 bases, and 1 base stayed unmatched. Germline CDR1 and CDR2: DFQATT and SNEGSKA (reference sequence). The CDR3 covers 12 residues. CDR3 in amino acids: CSATGQGYEQYF. In DNA, the CDR3 is TGCAGTGCTACGGGACAGGGGTACGAGCAGTACTTC.

The rearrangement joins TRBV9 to TRBJ2-7; tentatively, D is TRBD2 (6 bases). The CDR3 consists of 17 residues. The germline V and J ends were trimmed by 0 bases and 1 base, with 17 bases remaining between them. CDR1 SGDLS and CDR2 YYNGEE come from the germline V gene. The CDR3 reads CASSVGQAGRSSYEQYF. The CDR3 DNA follows: TGTGCCAGCAGCGTAGGCCAGGCGGGAAGATCATCCTACGAGCAGTACTTC.

This clonotype was seen more than once but under ten times. The V call is TRBV20-1, the J call TRBJ2-1, with D possibly matching TRBD2 (6 bases). V was trimmed by 3 bases and J by 9 bases, leaving 18 bases between them. This CDR3 region has 14 residues. Germline CDR1 reads DFQATT; CDR2 reads SNEGSKA (reference sequence). The CDR3 is CSARVATGVREQFF. For the CDR3, the DNA is TGCAGTGCTAGGGTAGCGACGGGAGTGCGTGAGCAGTTCTTC.

The chain combines TRBV2 with TRBJ1-5; D might be TRBD1 (6 bases). CDR1 is SNHLY, CDR2 FYNNEI, per germline. Between the trimmed V and J ends, which lost 7 bases and 4 bases, there was a span of 11 bases. This CDR3 is 13 amino acids long. CDR3 loop: CASKGDGNQPQHF. CDR3 DNA: TGTGCCAGCAAGGGGGACGGGAATCAGCCCCAGCATTTT.